This T cell receptor (beta chain) was recovered during a study of shared clonotypes between healthy human individuals. About the study: Researchers assigned three CD4 naive, three CD4 memory, two CD8 naive and one CD8 memory plate to each donor. Study findings and constraints: Researchers found naive subsets generally carried larger estimated richness than memory subsets. Some clonotypes were shared by all four sorted-subset donors, while others were not shared. The non-shared ones had lower generation probabilities than the shared ones. Shared clonotypes: approximately 4.5% naive CD4, around 3.4% naive CD8, under 2.5% memory CD4, 0.35% to 0.5% memory CD8.

V shed 7 bases and J shed 0 bases, with 16 bases lying between them. The CDR3 spans 15 residues. Germline-derived CDR1 and CDR2 are MDHEN and SYDVKM. This table comes from immunoSEQ multiplex PCR, and its TCRdb copy is limited to in-frame clones, with some not included. This table has about a million clones, roughly 77% appearing once. As to this clone: Antigen: not known.

The receptor comes from a young man in good health. Some clones in this sample may be carry-over from other donors' samples. The chain uses TRBV28 and TRBJ2-7; the D call may be TRBD1 or TRBD2 (5 bases each). The sample consisted of memory CD4+ T cells from PBMCs. Described subset: CD45RA-negative fraction. The CDR3, as DNA: TGTGCCAGCATCGGTCTTGTAGGGACCTCCTACGAGCAGTACTTC. It encodes CASIGLVGTSYEQYF.